This entry concerns a single T cell receptor (beta chain). The antigen is undetermined. This entry belongs to a study of vaccination and CD4 T cells after COVID-19. Sample treatment: approximately 11-day PBMC culture with coronavirus spike peptide pools or control peptides (ViraFEST assay). ViraFEST sequenced TCRs after peptide-pool expansion of antigen-specific T cells. Positive tests by PCR, dated March to December 2020, predated US Alpha, Beta and Delta variants. Sequencing of DNA taken from cultured CD4+ T cells relied on the Oncomine TCR Beta short-read assay. Cultures of CD4+ T cells served as the source for extracting genomic DNA. From the PCR reads, TCRdb called clonotypes with MiXCR, one entry per CDR3 protein. The table records roughly 14,000 distinct CDR3 sequences, around 50% of them present only once. Sample: CD4+ T cells from blood, cultured in vitro, taken before SARS-CoV-2 vaccination. The sequence derives from a human donor who had recovered from COVID-19.

The CDR3 is CATAPGGNYGYTF. CDR3 nucleotides: TGCGCCACCGCACCTGGGGGAAACTATGGCTACACCTTC. The gene calls are TRBV5-1 and TRBJ1-2; TRBD1 is a possible D gene (5 bases). The V and J ends lost 9 bases and 2 bases respectively, with 14 bases between them. The CDR3 runs 13 residues. The germline CDR1 and CDR2 sequences are SGHRS and YFSETQ.